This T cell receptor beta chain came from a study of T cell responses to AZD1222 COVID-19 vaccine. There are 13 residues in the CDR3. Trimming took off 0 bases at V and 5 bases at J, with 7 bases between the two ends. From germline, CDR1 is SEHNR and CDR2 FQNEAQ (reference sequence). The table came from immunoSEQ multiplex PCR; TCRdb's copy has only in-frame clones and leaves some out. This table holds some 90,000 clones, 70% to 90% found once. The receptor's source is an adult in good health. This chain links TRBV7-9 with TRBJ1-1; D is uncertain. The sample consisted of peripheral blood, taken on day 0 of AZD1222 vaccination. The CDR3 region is CASSLALGTEAFF. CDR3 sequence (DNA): TGTGCCAGCAGCTTAGCCCTGGGTACTGAAGCTTTCTTT.